This T cell receptor (beta chain) was observed in a study of shared clonotypes between healthy human individuals. Whole-study context: For every donor, three CD4 naive, three CD4 memory, two CD8 naive and one CD8 memory plates were used.

TCRdb's table, derived via immunoSEQ multiplex PCR, lists solely in-frame clones and lacks some. The table shows 850,000 to 1,100,000 clones, with roughly 77% occurring only once. This clone has ten or more counts. The CDR3 contains 15 residues. Unmatched junction bases numbered 10, after V lost 5 bases and J lost 5 bases. Germline V gives CDR1 KGHSH, CDR2 LQKENI. This chain connects TRBV18 to TRBJ2-3, with 7 bases matching TRBD1. The sample taken for sequencing was memory CD4+ T cells from PBMCs. The subset denotes: CD45RA-negative fraction. The origin of this receptor is a man in his late teens or twenties in good health. Some clones in this sample may be carry-over from other donors' samples. The CDR3 coding sequence is TGTGCCAGCTCATCCCGACAGGGATGGGGAGATACGCAGTATTTT. Its translation: CASSSRQGWGDTQYF.